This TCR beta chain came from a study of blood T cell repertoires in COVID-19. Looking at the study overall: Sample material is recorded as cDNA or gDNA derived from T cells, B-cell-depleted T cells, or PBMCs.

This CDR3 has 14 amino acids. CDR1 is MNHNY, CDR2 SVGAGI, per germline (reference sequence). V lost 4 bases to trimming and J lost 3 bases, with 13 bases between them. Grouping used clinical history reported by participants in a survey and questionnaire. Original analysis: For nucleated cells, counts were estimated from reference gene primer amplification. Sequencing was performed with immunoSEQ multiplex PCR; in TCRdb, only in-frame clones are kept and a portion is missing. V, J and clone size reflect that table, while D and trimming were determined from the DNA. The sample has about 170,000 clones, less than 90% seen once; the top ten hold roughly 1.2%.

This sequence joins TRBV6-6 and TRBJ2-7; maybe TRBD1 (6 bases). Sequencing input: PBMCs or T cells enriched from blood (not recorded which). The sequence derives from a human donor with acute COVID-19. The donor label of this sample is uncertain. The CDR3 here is CASSLDSANYEQYF. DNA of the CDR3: TGTGCCAGCAGTTTGGACAGTGCCAACTACGAGCAGTACTTC.